The 22 T cell receptor beta chains below come from one sample, sequenced in a study of CD8 T cells in Susac syndrome. RNA, at about 0.5 to 1 ug, was reverse transcribed with random hexamers. In TCRdb, the immunoSEQ multiplex PCR reads were re-called with MiXCR into one record per CDR3 protein. The table includes approximately 190,000 distinct CDR3 sequences, about 94% detected once. Sample: CD4+ T cells from PBMCs. The receptors shown here come from a human donor in good health.

The chain couples TRBV28 to TRBJ1-6, with D hard to call. CDR3 length equals 13 residues. The V gene lost 10 bases and the J gene lost 10 bases, with 17 bases spanning the gap. Germline CDR1 MDHEN, CDR2 SYDVKM. The CDR3 sequence: CAIKLGLDSPLHF. CDR3 bases: TGTGCCATCAAACTCGGCTTGGACTCACCCCTCCACTTT.

The rearrangement joins TRBV5-1 to TRBJ2-3; D gene uncertain. CDR3 size: 13 residues. V lost 1 base and J lost 4, with 7 bases in between. From germline, CDR1 is SGHRS and CDR2 YFSETQ. Written as DNA, the CDR3 is TGCGCCAGCAGCTTGCTGCTAGCAGATACGCAGTATTTT. Translated: CASSLLLADTQYF.

The genes are TRBV4-2 and TRBJ1-2; TRBD1 might be the D (6 bases). This CDR3 region has 15 residues. Germline assignment: CDR1 LGHNA and CDR2 YNFKEQ. Trimming stripped 4 bases from V and 3 bases from J, with 15 bases between. The DNA of the CDR3 is TGTGCCAGCAGCCTAGGGGGGGGGCCGGACTATGGCTACACCTTC. Its translation: CASSLGGGPDYGYTF.

The chain employs TRBV12-3 or TRBV12-4 and TRBJ1-1, with no clear D. The germline V and J ends were trimmed by 4 bases and 4 bases, with 16 bases remaining between them. The CDR3 contains 15 residues. The CDR3 DNA reads as TGTGCCAGCAGTTCCAGCGTGTTGTGGGGCACTGAAGCTTTCTTT. It encodes CASSSSVLWGTEAFF.

The chain carries TRBV27 and TRBJ2-7; possibly TRBD1 or TRBD2 for D (5 bases each). V lost 5 bases and J lost 3, with 17 bases in between. Germline V gene data show CDR1 as MNHEY and CDR2 as SMNVEV (reference sequence). This CDR3 is built from 15 residues. CDR3 region: CASSQRDGGFYEQYF. The CDR3 DNA follows: TGTGCCAGCAGTCAACGGGACGGAGGATTCTACGAGCAGTACTTC.

V usage is TRBV18 and J usage is TRBJ1-2, with a possible D match to TRBD1 (5 bases). The length of the CDR3 is 12 residues. CDR1 and CDR2 (germline): KGHSH, LQKENI. V was shortened by 6 bases and J by 8 bases, with 13 bases between the two germline ends. The CDR3 DNA reads as TGTGCCAGCTCCCAACGGGGGGACGGCTACACCTTC. This translates into CASSQRGDGYTF.

The V gene is TRBV7-3, the J gene TRBJ1-2; D is ambiguous. Trimming cost V 4 bases and J 7 bases, with 16 bases left between them. The CDR3 has 14 residues. Per the germline V gene, CDR1 is SGHTA and CDR2 is FQGTGA. CDR3 DNA: TGTGCCAGCAGCTCTAACAGTGGGCTTAGTGGCTACACCTTC. Protein: CASSSNSGLSGYTF.

The chain recombines TRBV7-9 with TRBJ2-5; a possible D gene is TRBD1 (6 bases). Trimming took off 3 bases at V and 1 base at J, with 6 bases between the two ends. This CDR3 region has 13 residues. CDR1 SEHNR and CDR2 FQNEAQ come from the germline V gene (reference sequence). CDR3 DNA: TGTGCCAGCAGCTTCAGGGGCCAAGAGACCCAGTACTTC. Translating gives CASSFRGQETQYF.

V gene TRBV20-1 combines with J gene TRBJ2-7; 9 bases are shared with TRBD1. Germline V lookup: CDR1 DFQATT, CDR2 SNEGSKA (reference sequence). J was trimmed by 2 bases and V by 4 bases; bases with no gene match: 9. CDR3 length: 15 residues. CDR3 loop: CSANPGQGNPYEQYF. The CDR3 nucleotides read TGCAGTGCTAACCCTGGACAGGGGAATCCCTACGAGCAGTACTTC.

The V call is TRBV7-2, the J call TRBJ1-2; a weak D match, TRBD1 (6 bases). Per the germline V gene, CDR1 is SGHTA and CDR2 is FQGNSA. CDR3 length: 13 amino acids. V was trimmed by 5 bases and J by 4 bases, leaving 11 bases between them. The chain's CDR3 is CASSRDIFYGYTF. DNA of the CDR3: TGTGCCAGCAGCCGGGACATTTTCTATGGCTACACCTTC.

The rearrangement uses TRBV7-8 and TRBJ2-6; D is uncertain. V lost 4 bases to trimming and J lost 4 bases, with 14 bases between them. This CDR3 comprises 16 residues. Germline V lookup: CDR1 SGHVS, CDR2 FQNEAQ. CDR3: CASSSMGMAGANVLTF. CDR3 DNA sequence: TGTGCCAGCAGCTCGATGGGGATGGCGGGGGCCAACGTCCTGACTTTC.

This rearrangement joins TRBV28 to TRBJ2-4; no reliable D call. Per the germline V gene, CDR1 is MDHEN and CDR2 is SYDVKM. Trimming shortened V by 2 bases and J by 8 bases, and 4 bases separated the two germline ends. The CDR3 is 11 residues long. The CDR3 loop is CASSLNDIQYF. DNA of the CDR3: TGTGCCAGCAGTTTAAACGACATTCAGTACTTC.

This chain joins TRBV5-6 and TRBJ2-5; possibly TRBD1 or TRBD2 for D (5 bases each). V gave up 0 bases and J gave up 1 base, with 22 bases separating them. CDR3 length: 19 amino acids. Germline V gene lookup returns CDR1 SGHDT and CDR2 YYEEEE. This CDR3 is CASSLERDVLKLFQETQYF. The DNA for the CDR3 is TGTGCCAGCAGCTTGGAAAGGGACGTACTGAAACTGTTCCAAGAGACCCAGTACTTC.

This chain uses TRBV5-1 with TRBJ2-5; no reliable D call. This CDR3 contains 15 residues. The V gene's germline CDR1 is SGHRS and CDR2 YFSETQ. V was pared by 1 base and J by 5 bases, with 15 bases between. The CDR3 here is CASSLIGLDGETQYF. The CDR3 bases are TGCGCCAGCAGCTTGATAGGTCTGGACGGGGAGACCCAGTACTTC.

The chain combines TRBV28 with TRBJ2-3, with D tentatively TRBD1 (6 bases). Trimming left V 6 bases short and J 2 bases short, with 18 bases between. There are 16 residues in the CDR3. The germline V gene has CDR1 MDHEN and CDR2 SYDVKM. For the CDR3, the DNA is TGTGCCAGCAGCAAACAGGGCCCTTCTTACACAGATACGCAGTATTTT. This translates into CASSKQGPSYTDTQYF.

V is TRBV6-5 and J is TRBJ2-1; D gene uncertain. The V gene's germline CDR1 is MNHEY and CDR2 SVGAGI. This CDR3 region has 13 residues. The V end was cut by 0 bases, the J end by 4 bases, with 4 bases between. The CDR3 coding sequence is TGTGCCAGCAGTTACTCCAAATACAATGAGCAGTTCTTC. This gives the protein CASSYSKYNEQFF.

J is TRBJ1-2 and V is TRBV7-3; 7 bases fit TRBD1. Germline values: CDR1 SGHTA, CDR2 FQGTGA. V lost 5 bases and J lost 2; bases outside the gene matches: 11. The CDR3 is made up of 16 amino acids. The DNA for the CDR3 is TGTGCCAGCAGCCAAGGGGGCGCGTCAACCAACTATGGCTACACCTTC. Encoded protein: CASSQGGASTNYGYTF.

This clonotype showed up just once. The chain has TRBV25-1 and TRBJ1-2; D is possibly TRBD1 (6 bases). The CDR3 has 14 residues. Trimming removed 0 bases at V and 3 bases at J, with 8 bases between. Per germline, CDR1 MGHDK and CDR2 SYGVNS. Here the CDR3 DNA reads TGTGCCAGCAGTGAATACAACAGGGACTATGGCTACACCTTC. Translated: CASSEYNRDYGYTF.

This clonotype was observed a handful of times. This chain uses TRBV4-2 with TRBJ2-7, with D perhaps TRBD1 (5 bases). CDR3 length equals 15 residues. In germline, CDR1 is LGHNA, CDR2 YNFKEQ. Trimming removed 0 bases at V and 1 base at J, with 10 bases between. The CDR3 spells CASSQDKGASYEQYF. CDR3 sequence (DNA): TGTGCCAGCAGCCAAGACAAAGGGGCTTCCTACGAGCAGTACTTC.

The chain uses TRBV4-2 and TRBJ1-6, with D maybe TRBD1 (5 bases). CDR1 LGHNA and CDR2 YNFKEQ come from the germline V gene. The CDR3 has 14 residues. Deletions cut 1 base from V and 9 bases from J, with 10 bases between. The CDR3 nucleotides are TGTGCCAGCAGCCAAGGGCGGGGGACTTCACCCCTCCACTTT. Amino acid sequence: CASSQGRGTSPLHF.

The chain carries TRBV14 and TRBJ2-3; a weak D match, TRBD1 (6 bases). This CDR3 contains 15 residues. Trimming cost V 2 bases and J 5 bases, with 14 bases left between them. Germline-derived CDR1 and CDR2 are SGHDN and FVKESK. CDR3 protein: CASSQLNRVRDTQYF. CDR3 nucleotide sequence: TGTGCCAGCAGCCAACTAAACAGGGTGCGAGATACGCAGTATTTT.

The CDR3 DNA reads as TGTGCCTGGAGGGGTCATCGGGTGAACACTGAAGCTTTCTTT. This sequence encodes CAWRGHRVNTEAFF. This rearrangement joins TRBV30 to TRBJ1-1; D ambiguous. Germline V gene sequence: CDR1 GTSNPN, CDR2 SVGIG (reference sequence). The CDR3 spans 14 residues. The V end was cut by 3 bases, the J end by 0 bases, with 11 bases between.